The rows below give T cell receptor beta chains drawn from one sample of a study of early T cells in non-severe SARS-CoV-2 infection. From the 5' RACE reads, TCRdb called clonotypes with MiXCR, one entry per CDR3 protein. The sample contains around 58,000 distinct CDR3 sequences, roughly 7.6% of which appear only once. The source was whole blood, collected at baseline. All receptors come from an adult who was a healthcare worker with PCR-confirmed SARS-CoV-2 infection or an uninfected control (not recorded which). CDR3s include the opening cysteine and the closing phenylalanine or tryptophan. A D gene is named only where the DNA matches it firmly. Clone size is not always given. Where it is, it says once, few, many or a class for expanded clones.

CASSQEVSGRVTQYF | TGCGCCAGCAGCCAAGAGGTTAGCGGGAGAGTTACGCAGTATTTT | few | TRBJ2-3 | TRBV4-3 | TRBD2
CASSNSGGTTQYF | TGTGCCAGCAGCAATAGCGGGGGGACTACGCAGTATTTT | few | TRBJ2-3 | TRBV7-3 | TRBD2
CASSLGEVYEQYF | TGTGCCAGCAGTTTAGGGGAGGTCTACGAGCAGTACTTC | many | TRBJ2-7 | TRBV12-3/TRBV12-4 | .
CAISELAYNEQFF | TGTGCCATCAGTGAACTAGCCTACAATGAGCAGTTCTTC | . | TRBJ2-1 | TRBV10-3 | .
CASSLAGRDEQFF | TGTGCCAGCAGCTTAGCGGGGCGCGATGAGCAGTTCTTC | . | TRBJ2-1 | TRBV5-6 | TRBD2
CASRFGGVSGELFF | TGTGCCAGCCGGTTTGGGGGCGTTAGCGGGGAGCTGTTTTTT | few | TRBJ2-2 | TRBV7-2 | .
CASSLRAGGPNTGELFF | TGTGCCAGCAGCTTAAGAGCGGGAGGGCCGAACACCGGGGAGCTGTTTTTT | . | TRBJ2-2 | TRBV7-3 | TRBD2
CASSSQKSSYEQYF | TGTGCCAGCAGTTCCCAGAAGAGCTCCTACGAGCAGTACTTC | many | TRBJ2-7 | TRBV12-3/TRBV12-4 | .
CASGASSGPQETQYF | TGTGCCAGTGGTGCGTCTAGCGGACCCCAAGAGACCCAGTACTTC | few | TRBJ2-5 | TRBV3-1 | TRBD2
CASSPQGTYEQYF | TGTGCCAGCAGCCCACAGGGGACGTACGAGCAGTACTTC | many | TRBJ2-7 | TRBV7-2 | TRBD1
CACSVTGEGLGEQYF | TGTGCCTGCAGCGTCACGGGGGAGGGCCTTGGGGAGCAGTACTTC | . | TRBJ2-7 | TRBV5-4 | TRBD2
CASSRTGGPYEAFF | TGTGCCAGCAGTCGGACAGGGGGACCCTATGAAGCTTTCTTT | . | TRBJ1-1 | TRBV6-2/TRBV6-3 | TRBD1
CASSLALGQTGELFF | TGTGCCAGCAGCTTGGCGCTAGGCCAGACCGGGGAGCTGTTTTTT | . | TRBJ2-2 | TRBV5-4 | .
CASRGGQGLSEQFF | TGTGCCAGCAGGGGGGGACAGGGTTTGTCTGAGCAGTTCTTC | . | TRBJ2-1 | TRBV6-6 | TRBD1
CASSAGRLSGNTIYF | TGTGCCAGCAGCGCGGGACGTCTCTCTGGAAACACCATATATTTT | few | TRBJ1-3 | TRBV7-9 | .
CASSQDFLTAAYNEQFF | TGTGCCAGCAGCCAAGATTTCCTGACGGCAGCCTACAATGAGCAGTTCTTC | . | TRBJ2-1 | TRBV3-1 | .
CASSLRQDSPLHF | TGTGCCAGCAGCCTAAGACAGGACTCACCCCTCCACTTT | many | TRBJ1-6 | TRBV7-9 | .
CASRYGPNEYQPQHF | TGCGCCAGCAGGTACGGACCGAACGAATATCAGCCCCAGCATTTT | . | TRBJ1-5 | TRBV5-1 | .
CASSQVWREIPETQYF | TGTGCCAGCAGCCAAGTCTGGCGGGAGATCCCAGAGACCCAGTACTTC | few | TRBJ2-5 | TRBV14 | TRBD2
CAWSGASGLYEQYF | TGTGCCTGGAGTGGGGCTAGCGGGCTCTACGAGCAGTACTTC | few | TRBJ2-7 | TRBV30 | TRBD2
CASSYGQGAWTEAFF | TGTGCCAGCAGCTACGGACAGGGGGCTTGGACTGAAGCTTTCTTT | . | TRBJ1-1 | TRBV5-6 | TRBD1
CASSLVGSGAYNEQFF | TGTGCCAGCAGCTTAGTGGGATCAGGCGCCTACAATGAGCAGTTCTTC | . | TRBJ2-1 | TRBV7-2 | .
CASSYPERTSRNIQYF | TGTGCCAGCAGTTACCCGGAACGGACATCCCGAAACATTCAGTACTTC | many | TRBJ2-4 | TRBV6-6 | .
CASSQDLSGNTIYF | TGTGCCAGCAGTCAAGATTTGTCTGGAAACACCATATATTTT | many | TRBJ1-3 | TRBV14 | .
CASRGLAEGGYNEQFF | TGCGCCAGCAGGGGACTAGCGGAGGGGGGCTACAATGAGCAGTTCTTC | few | TRBJ2-1 | TRBV10-2 | TRBD2
CSVAWGRVQETQYF | TGCAGCGTTGCTTGGGGCAGAGTTCAAGAGACCCAGTACTTC | few | TRBJ2-5 | TRBV29-1 | .
CASSRGLPRSSYNEQFF | TGTGCCAGCAGCCGGGGCCTGCCCAGGAGCTCCTACAATGAGCAGTTCTTC | many | TRBJ2-1 | TRBV7-9 | .
CSARVGSGGATYNEQFF | TGCAGTGCTAGAGTGGGGTCTGGCGGAGCCACCTACAATGAGCAGTTCTTC | . | TRBJ2-1 | TRBV20-1 | .
CASNPPGTGIHF | TGTGCCAGCAACCCCCCCGGGACAGGGATTCACTTC | few | TRBJ2-7 | TRBV28 | TRBD1
CASRTSGRQDTQYF | TGTGCCAGCAGAACGAGCGGGAGGCAGGATACGCAGTATTTT | . | TRBJ2-3 | TRBV6-1 | TRBD2
CASSDLAGSPGANVLTF | TGTGCCAGCAGTGATCTAGCGGGTTCGCCTGGGGCCAACGTCCTGACTTTC | few | TRBJ2-6 | TRBV6-4 | TRBD2
CASSALAGWAKNIQYF | TGTGCCAGCAGTGCACTAGCGGGTTGGGCCAAAAACATTCAGTACTTC | once | TRBJ2-4 | TRBV6-1 | TRBD2
CASRPGQSAENIQYF | TGTGCCAGCAGACCAGGACAGTCGGCAGAAAACATTCAGTACTTC | many | TRBJ2-4 | TRBV7-9 | .
CASSPSRGIRTEAFF | TGTGCCAGCAGCCCAAGCAGGGGGATACGGACTGAAGCTTTCTTT | many | TRBJ1-1 | TRBV7-2 | TRBD1
CASSQDRANTDTQYF | TGTGCCAGCAGCCAAGATCGAGCTAACACAGATACGCAGTATTTT | . | TRBJ2-3 | TRBV4-2 | .
CASSQELAGGRNEQFF | TGCGCCAGCAGCCAAGAGCTAGCGGGAGGGCGCAATGAGCAGTTCTTC | many | TRBJ2-1 | TRBV4-1 | TRBD2
CASRDRGGTDTQYF | TGTGCCAGCAGGGATCGCGGGGGCACAGATACGCAGTATTTT | many | TRBJ2-3 | TRBV7-2 | .